The 21 T cell receptor beta chains in this list originate from one sample, sequenced in a study of vaccination and CD4 T cells after COVID-19. Which antigens these TCRs recognize remains unknown. Treatment specified: roughly 10-day PBMC culture with coronavirus spike peptide pools or control peptides (ViraFEST assay). Sequencing of the DNA from cultured CD4+ T cells was carried out with the Oncomine TCR Beta short-read assay. TCRdb recomputed calls from the PCR reads with MiXCR, one row per CDR3 protein. The sample consists of 9,500 to 15,000 distinct CDR3 sequences, 30% to 40% of them appearing once. The sequencing here drew on CD4+ T cells from blood, cultured in vitro, taken before SARS-CoV-2 vaccination. These receptor sequences come from a human donor who received a COVID-19 vaccine.

In this sample, this clonotype turned up a few times. CDR3: CASSSGLTGGQETQYF. The CDR3 region has the DNA TGTGCCAGCAGCTCCGGCTTAACAGGGGGCCAAGAGACCCAGTACTTC. The rearrangement links TRBV7-3 to TRBJ2-5; 8 bases are shared with TRBD1. CDR1 SGHTA and CDR2 FQGTGA come from the germline V gene. J was trimmed by 1 base and V by 4 bases; bases with no gene match: 8. CDR3 length equals 16 residues.

The chain combines TRBV21-1 with TRBJ1-2. TRBV21-1 is recorded as a pseudogene. The CDR3 covers 13 residues. CDR3 in DNA: TGTGCCAGCAGCAACCGAGGGGCCCGTGGCTACACCTTC. Translation gives CASSNRGARGYTF.

This clonotype has just a few counts. The V and J genes are TRBV20-1 and TRBJ1-6; possible D gene TRBD1, 6 bases. Germline V gene data show CDR1 as DFQATT and CDR2 as SNEGSKA (reference sequence). This CDR3 spans 15 amino acids. V shed 3 bases and J shed 5 bases, with 14 bases lying between them. As DNA, the CDR3 is TGCAGTGCTAGGAGGGGGACGGTAGATAATTCACCCCTCCACTTT. Amino acids: CSARRGTVDNSPLHF.

This chain's CDR3 is CASSLGRGTGELFF. The CDR3 bases are TGTGCCAGCAGCTTGGGCAGAGGCACCGGGGAGCTGTTTTTT. The chain uses TRBV7-2 and TRBJ2-2; the D is unclear. CDR1 is SGHTA and CDR2 is FQGNSA in the germline V gene. The V and J ends lost 3 bases and 4 bases respectively, with 9 bases between them. The CDR3 has 14 amino acids.

The table lists this clonotype with a count of one. This sequence joins TRBV27 and TRBJ2-3, with 13 bases matching TRBD2. Germline V gives CDR1 MNHEY, CDR2 SMNVEV (reference sequence). Trimming took 5 bases from V and 4 from J; bases not matched to a gene: 9. The CDR3 spans 17 residues. Here the CDR3 reads CASSPKRLAGGPDTQYF. Here the CDR3 DNA reads TGTGCCAGCAGTCCCAAACGACTAGCGGGGGGCCCAGATACGCAGTATTTT.

V is TRBV20-1 and J is TRBJ2-5; no firm D call. CDR3 length: 15 amino acids. CDR1 DFQATT and CDR2 SNEGSKA come from the germline V gene (reference sequence). The V end lost 0 bases, the J end lost 7 bases, and 18 bases lay between the germline ends. The CDR3 DNA reads as TGCAGTGCTAGAGATCGAGGACGGAACGATGTGACCCAGTACTTC. This gives the protein CSARDRGRNDVTQYF.

The gene calls are TRBV4-1 and TRBJ1-2; D might be TRBD1 (6 bases). The CDR3 contains 15 residues. The V and J ends lost 0 bases and 2 bases respectively, with 10 bases between them. Germline loops: CDR1 MGHRA, CDR2 YSYEKL. The CDR3, as DNA: TGCGCCAGCAGCCAAGATTCAACAGGGAACTATGGCTACACCTTC. Translation gives CASSQDSTGNYGYTF.

The chain has TRBV15 and TRBJ1-3; 7 bases are shared with TRBD1. The junction had 8 bases not matched to a gene; V was cut back by 5 bases and J by 4 bases. Germline V gene data show CDR1 as LNHNV and CDR2 as YYDKDF (reference sequence). The CDR3 length is 15 residues. The CDR3 DNA is TGTGCCACCAGCGGACAACAGGGGACGGGAAACACCATATATTTT. It is translated as CATSGQQGTGNTIYF.

In its sample, this clonotype was seen a few times. This rearrangement joins TRBV2 to TRBJ1-2, with D unresolved. From germline, CDR1 is SNHLY and CDR2 FYNNEI. This CDR3 comprises 15 residues. Trimming stripped 6 bases from V and 5 bases from J, with 19 bases between. CDR3 protein: CASSLPRPQVYGYTF. CDR3 in DNA: TGTGCCAGCAGCCTTCCCCGGCCCCAAGTTTATGGCTACACCTTC.

The V gene is TRBV7-7, the J gene TRBJ2-1; perhaps TRBD2 as D (7 bases). The CDR3 consists of 13 residues. With 1 base removed from V and 8 bases from J, the gap between germline ends came to 9 bases. The germline gives CDR1 SSHAT, CDR2 FNYEAQ (reference sequence). Here the CDR3 reads CASSLGGGDEQFF. CDR3 bases: TGTGCCAGCAGCTTAGGAGGGGGGGATGAGCAGTTCTTC. Together with reference TRBV7-7 and TRBJ2-1, the CDR3 gives the full variable domain: GAGVSQSPRYKVTKRGQDVTLRCDPISSHATLYWYQQALGQGPEFLTYFNYEAQPDKSGLPSDRFSAERPEGSISTLTIQRTEQRDSAMYRCASSLGGGDEQFFGPGTRLTVL.

This clonotype was seen more than once but under ten times. The CDR3 DNA sequence: TGTGCCTGGAGTCTAGGAAAGGGGCCCTATGGCTACACCTTC. Its protein product is CAWSLGKGPYGYTF. J is TRBJ1-2 and V is TRBV30, with D possibly TRBD1 on 5 matching bases. The CDR3 is 14 residues long. The germline CDR1 and CDR2 sequences are GTSNPN and SVGIG (reference sequence). With 2 bases removed from V and 4 bases from J, the gap between germline ends came to 14 bases.

In this sample, this clonotype turned up a few times. The rearrangement links TRBV30 to TRBJ1-5; 8 nucleotides align to TRBD1. The CDR3 has 14 amino acids. CDR1 is GTSNPN and CDR2 is SVGIG in the germline V gene (reference sequence). The ends lost 3 bases at V and 4 bases at J; junction bases unmatched: 5. The CDR3 sequence is CAWRRQGPNQPQHF. For the CDR3, the DNA is TGTGCCTGGAGGCGACAGGGGCCTAATCAGCCCCAGCATTTT.

Only one count was recorded for this clonotype. The J gene is TRBJ2-1, the V gene TRBV5-4; D may be TRBD1 (5 bases). Trimming left V 0 bases short and J 7 bases short, with 8 bases between. The germline V gene has CDR1 SGHNT and CDR2 YYREEE (reference sequence). The CDR3 has 13 residues. CDR3 DNA sequence: TGTGCCAGCAGCTTGGAGACAGTAAATGAGCAGTTCTTC. This encodes CASSLETVNEQFF.

The chain is built from TRBV24-1 and TRBJ2-5; the match to TRBD2 covers 11 bases. This CDR3 contains 15 residues. CDR1 is KGHDR, CDR2 SFDVKD, per germline. J was trimmed by 1 base and V by 4 bases; bases with no gene match: 1. DNA of the CDR3: TGTGCCACCAGTGAGGGACTAGCGGCCCAAGAGACCCAGTACTTC. It encodes CATSEGLAAQETQYF.

The DNA of the CDR3 is TGTGCCAGCAGCCTGGGACAGGGCTACCAAGAGACCCAGTACTTC. As protein: CASSLGQGYQETQYF. V usage is TRBV5-8 and J usage is TRBJ2-5; TRBD1 agrees at 9 bases. The CDR3 is 15 amino acids. V lost 4 bases to trimming and J lost 0 bases; unmatched junction nucleotides: 4. From germline, CDR1 is SGHTS and CDR2 YDEGEE.

Turning to this clonotype: The CDR3 ends on some other residue instead of the conserved phenylalanine or tryptophan, so this is likely a read error. This chain connects TRBV2 to TRBJ2-7, with D possibly being TRBD1 (6 bases). V was cut by 2 bases and J by 1 base, with 21 bases left in between. This CDR3 comprises 18 residues. Germline V CDR1 and CDR2: SNHLY, FYNNEI. The chain's CDR3 is CASSERLGHRERSYEQYS. CDR3 nucleotides: TGTGCCAGCAGTGAAAGGTTAGGTCACAGGGAGAGGTCCTACGAGCAGTACTCC.

Note on this clonotype: The conserved closing phenylalanine or tryptophan is absent in this CDR3, likely reflecting a read error. The J gene is TRBJ2-7, the V gene TRBV6-1; the match to TRBD2 covers 11 bases. The ends lost 8 bases at V and 4 bases at J; junction bases unmatched: 7. Germline V gene lookup returns CDR1 MNHNS and CDR2 SASEGT. The CDR3 runs 14 residues. CDR3: CASQTTSGVYEQYC. CDR3 sequence (DNA): TGTGCCAGCCAAACGACTAGCGGGGTTTACGAGCAGTACTGC.

In nucleotides, the CDR3 is TGTGCCATCAGTGAGTACCAACTAGCGGGGGGTACAGATACGCAGTATTTT. Protein sequence: CAISEYQLAGGTDTQYF. This sequence joins TRBV10-3 and TRBJ2-3, with 12 bases that match TRBD2. Germline values: CDR1 ENHRY, CDR2 SYGVKD. The trim removed 1 base at V and 3 bases at J, leaving 5 bases unmatched. The CDR3 consists of 17 residues.

This clonotype was picked up a small number of times. The genes are TRBV18 and TRBJ1-5, with D possibly being TRBD1 (5 bases). The CDR3 spans 15 residues. Germline V gene lookup returns CDR1 KGHSH and CDR2 LQKENI. The ends were cut back, 4 bases at V and 5 bases at J, with 15 bases in the middle. CDR3 in DNA: TGTGCCAGCTCACTGTTGGGGAGGGGTGATCAGCCCCAGCATTTT. Protein product: CASSLLGRGDQPQHF. Variable domain in full (rest from reference TRBV18 and TRBJ1-5): NAGVMQNPRHLVRRRGQEARLRCSPMKGHSHVYWYRQLPEEGLKFMVYLQKENIIDESGMPKERFSAEFPKEGPSILRIQQVVRGDSAAYFCASSLLGRGDQPQHFGDGTRLSIL.

This clonotype was detected only once. The chain employs TRBV5-1 and TRBJ2-7, with 8 bases aligning to TRBD1. The length of the CDR3 is 12 residues. Trimming took 2 bases from V and 6 from J; bases not matched to a gene: 1. CDR1 and CDR2 from the germline V gene are SGHRS and YFSETQ. DNA for the CDR3: TGCGCCAGCAGCTTCGACAGGGGCGAGCAGTACTTC. Translating it yields CASSFDRGEQYF.

This clonotype appeared a few times. This chain connects TRBV7-9 to TRBJ2-5; D might be TRBD1 or TRBD2, each matching 6 bases. The germline V and J ends were trimmed by 5 bases and 5 bases, with 21 bases remaining between them. The CDR3 is 16 amino acids. The V gene's germline CDR1 is SEHNR and CDR2 FQNEAQ (reference sequence). CDR3 region: CASSARGGDRGETQYF. The DNA for the CDR3 is TGTGCCAGCAGCGCTCGCGGCGGGGATAGGGGGGAGACCCAGTACTTC. Together with reference TRBV7-9 and TRBJ2-5, the CDR3 gives the full variable domain: DTGVSQNPRHKITKRGQNVTFRCDPISEHNRLYWYRQTLGQGPEFLTYFQNEAQLEKSRLLSDRFSAERPKGSFSTLEIQRTEQGDSAMYLCASSARGGDRGETQYFGPGTRLLVL.